One sample yielded the 13 T cell receptor beta chains listed below, sequenced in a study of T cells in Graves' hyperthyroidism and ophthalmopathy (dated by TCRdb to about 2019). Preparation of the library involved multiplex PCR. Sequencing was carried out with an Illumina HiSeq 2000. TCR beta CDR3 regions were amplified from RNA transcripts. A first-round RT-PCR of the TCR CDR3 used the HTBI primer set with the Qiagen OneStep RT-PCR kit. TCRdb applied fastp at Q25 and MiXCR to the public reads, then kept only in-frame beta chains. Entries that share a CDR3 protein sequence are merged under the most common genes and DNA. This sample has some 460,000 distinct CDR3 sequences in its table, and less than 20% of those were observed once. Less than 15% of the sample belongs to the ten largest clones. Material: blood. The receptors shown here come from a woman between 18 and 29 years old with Graves' hyperthyroidism.

This clonotype has just a few counts. V gene TRBV7-6 combines with J gene TRBJ1-1; TRBD1 might be the D (5 bases). CDR1 is SGHVS, CDR2 FNYEAQ, per germline. This CDR3 has 19 amino acids. V lost 4 bases and J 5 bases, leaving 29 bases between the germline ends. For the CDR3, the DNA is TGTGCCAGCAGCTCTCCCGACGGGGGGTTCTTCGGCGTACGGACTGAAGCTTTCTTT. This translates into CASSSPDGGFFGVRTEAFF.

This clonotype came up a few times. Mismatch with germline at one junction end may stem from a read error. The rearrangement uses TRBV5-1 and TRBJ2-2; D is perhaps TRBD1 (6 bases). The CDR3 runs to 15 residues. Looked up from germline, CDR1 is SGHRS and CDR2 is YFSETQ. The CDR3 sequence is CASSLQGFNTRELFF. The CDR3, as DNA: TGCGCCAGCAGCCTACAGGGTTTCAACACCAGGGAGCTGTTTTTT. The whole variable domain, remainder taken from reference TRBV5-1 and TRBJ2-2, is KAGVTQTPRYLIKTRGQQVTLSCSPISGHRSVSWYQQTPGQGLQFLFEYFSETQRNKGNFPGRFSGRQFSNSRSEMNVSTLELGDSALYLCASSLQGFNTRELFFGEGSRLTVL.

This clonotype was seen repeatedly, ten times or more. This chain joins TRBV28 and TRBJ2-3; the D is unclear. Germline values: CDR1 MDHEN, CDR2 SYDVKM. CDR3 length: 14 amino acids. V was trimmed by 6 bases and J by 2 bases, leaving 12 bases between them. The CDR3 is CASRASTDTDTQYF. The CDR3 DNA follows: TGTGCCAGCAGAGCATCGACTGACACAGATACGCAGTATTTT.

This clonotype was detected a few times. V and J are TRBV7-9 and TRBJ2-7; D unresolved. Deletions cut 1 base from V and 7 bases from J, with 14 bases between. Germline CDR1 SEHNR, CDR2 FQNEAQ (reference sequence). The CDR3 is 14 amino acids. CDR3 DNA: TGTGCCAGCAGCTTAGGCATAACCCGGCTGGAGCAGTACTTC. It translates to CASSLGITRLEQYF.

V gene TRBV11-2 combines with J gene TRBJ2-7; 8 bases fit TRBD2. Per the germline V gene, CDR1 is SGHAT and CDR2 is FQNNGV. This CDR3 is 16 amino acids long. The V and J ends lost 5 bases and 2 bases, in that order; junction bases with no gene match: 11. In DNA, the CDR3 is TGTGCCAGCAGCCCCAGGGGAGCGGGAGTGGCCTACGAGCAGTACTTC. Encoded protein: CASSPRGAGVAYEQYF.

The V gene is TRBV20-1, the J gene TRBJ2-2, with no clear D. The CDR3 is 12 residues long. From germline, CDR1 is DFQATT and CDR2 SNEGSKA (reference sequence). Between the trimmed V and J ends, which lost 2 bases and 6 bases, there was a span of 7 bases. CDR3 nucleotide sequence: TGCAGTGCTAGATCGGGCGCCGGGGAGCTGTTTTTT. This translates into CSARSGAGELFF.

The rearrangement uses TRBV27 and TRBJ2-7; D remains ambiguous. There are 13 residues in the CDR3. Trimming left V 5 bases short and J 1 base short, with 9 bases between. Germline-derived CDR1 and CDR2 are MNHEY and SMNVEV (reference sequence). The CDR3 region has the DNA TGTGCCAGCAGTCTCCAGGATTCCTACGAGCAGTACTTC. It yields the protein CASSLQDSYEQYF.

This chain links TRBV5-1 with TRBJ1-4, with 9 bases matching TRBD1. Germline loops: CDR1 SGHRS, CDR2 YFSETQ. The trim removed 0 bases at V and 5 bases at J, leaving 8 bases unmatched. CDR3 size: 17 residues. CDR3 coding DNA: TGCGCCAGCAGCTTGGGGGACAACAGGGGGCAGAATGAAAAACTGTTTTTT. As protein: CASSLGDNRGQNEKLFF. The full variable domain, completed using reference TRBV5-1 and TRBJ1-4, is KAGVTQTPRYLIKTRGQQVTLSCSPISGHRSVSWYQQTPGQGLQFLFEYFSETQRNKGNFPGRFSGRQFSNSRSEMNVSTLELGDSALYLCASSLGDNRGQNEKLFFGSGTQLSVL.

This clonotype was seen at least ten times. The chain joins TRBV6-2 or TRBV6-3 to TRBJ2-3; D is unresolved. This CDR3 spans 15 amino acids. Trimming stripped 7 bases from V and 2 bases from J, with 16 bases between. Germline CDR1 reads MNHEY; CDR2 reads SVGEGT. The CDR3 here is CASTQIGRTTDTQYF. Here the CDR3 DNA reads TGTGCCAGCACCCAAATCGGCAGGACCACAGATACGCAGTATTTT.

This chain connects TRBV10-3 to TRBJ2-7, with 9 bases fitting TRBD2. Germline assignment: CDR1 ENHRY and CDR2 SYGVKD. The CDR3 is 17 amino acids. V lost 7 bases to trimming and J lost 0 bases; unmatched junction nucleotides: 13. In DNA, the CDR3 is TGTGCCATCATGGTAAAGCGGGAGGCCCCTAGCTCCTACGAGCAGTACTTC. Encoded protein: CAIMVKREAPSSYEQYF.

Comments on this clonotype: The junction differs from germline at one of its ends, possibly a read error. The chain has TRBV9 and TRBJ1-6, with a tentative D call TRBD1 (5 bases). The germline V gene has CDR1 SGDLS and CDR2 YYNGEE. The CDR3 contains 17 residues. This CDR3 is CASSPYSGNSFNSPPHF. The CDR3 nucleotides read TGTGCCAGCAGCCCGTACTCAGGGAATAGTTTTAATTCACCCCCCCACTTT.

In its sample, this clonotype was seen many times. The chain carries TRBV7-3 and TRBJ2-1; TRBD1 matches at 9 bases. J gave up 10 bases and V 5 bases, and 6 bases lay outside the gene matches. The CDR3 covers 13 residues. Looked up from germline, CDR1 is SGHTA and CDR2 is FQGTGA. CDR3 in amino acids: CASSRQGGEEQFF. For the CDR3, the DNA is TGTGCCAGCAGCAGACAGGGGGGAGAAGAGCAGTTCTTC.

This clonotype appeared many times. The chain couples TRBV14 to TRBJ1-6; no firm D call. The ends were cut back, 1 base at V and 10 bases at J, with 8 bases in the middle. There are 13 residues in the CDR3. Per the germline V gene, CDR1 is SGHDN and CDR2 is FVKESK. Written as DNA, the CDR3 is TGTGCCAGCAGCCAAGCGCGGATCTCACCCCTCCACTTT. Protein product: CASSQARISPLHF.